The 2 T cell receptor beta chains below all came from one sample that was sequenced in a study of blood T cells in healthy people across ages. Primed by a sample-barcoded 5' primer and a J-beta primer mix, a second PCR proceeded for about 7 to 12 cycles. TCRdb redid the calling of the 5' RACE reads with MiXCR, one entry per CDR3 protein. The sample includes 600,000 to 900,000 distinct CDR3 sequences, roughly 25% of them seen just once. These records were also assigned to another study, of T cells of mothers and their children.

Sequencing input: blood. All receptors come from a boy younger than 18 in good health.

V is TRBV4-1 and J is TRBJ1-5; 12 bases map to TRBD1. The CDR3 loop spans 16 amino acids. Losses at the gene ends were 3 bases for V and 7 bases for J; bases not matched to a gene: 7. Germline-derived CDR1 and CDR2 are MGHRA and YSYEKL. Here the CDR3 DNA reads TGCGCCAGCAGCCAGTGGGACAGGGGGCGCGACCAGCCCCAGCATTTT. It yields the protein CASSQWDRGRDQPQHF.

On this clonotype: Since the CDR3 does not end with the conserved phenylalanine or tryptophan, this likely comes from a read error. DNA of the CDR3: TGCGCCAGCAGCTTGAGAGAGACCCAGTACCTC. As protein: CASSLRETQYL. The chain recombines TRBV5-1 with TRBJ2-5; D not resolved. Per germline, CDR1 SGHRS and CDR2 YFSETQ. V was clipped by 1 base and J by 4 bases, with 2 bases between them. This CDR3 comprises 11 residues.